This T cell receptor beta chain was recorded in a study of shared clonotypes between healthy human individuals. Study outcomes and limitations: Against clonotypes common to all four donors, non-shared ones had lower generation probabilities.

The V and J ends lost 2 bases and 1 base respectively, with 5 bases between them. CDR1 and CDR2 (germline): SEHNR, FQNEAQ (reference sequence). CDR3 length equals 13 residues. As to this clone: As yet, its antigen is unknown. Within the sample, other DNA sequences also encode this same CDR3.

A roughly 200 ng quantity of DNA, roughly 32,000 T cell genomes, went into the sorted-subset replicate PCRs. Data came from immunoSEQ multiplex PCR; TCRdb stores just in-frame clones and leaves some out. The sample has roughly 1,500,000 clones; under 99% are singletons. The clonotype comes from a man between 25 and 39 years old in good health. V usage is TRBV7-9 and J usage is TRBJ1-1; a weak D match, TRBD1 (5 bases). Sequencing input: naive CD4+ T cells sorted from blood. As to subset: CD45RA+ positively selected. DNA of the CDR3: TGTGCCAGCAGCTTACAGGGGAACACTGAAGCTTTCTTT. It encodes CASSLQGNTEAFF.